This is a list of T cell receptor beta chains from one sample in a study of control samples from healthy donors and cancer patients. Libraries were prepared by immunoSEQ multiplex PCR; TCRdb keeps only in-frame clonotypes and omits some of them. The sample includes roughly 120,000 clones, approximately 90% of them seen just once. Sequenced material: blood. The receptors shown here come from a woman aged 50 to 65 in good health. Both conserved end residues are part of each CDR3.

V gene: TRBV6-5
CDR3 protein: CASSYNFPNYGYTF

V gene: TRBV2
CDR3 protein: CASVDSLSAEQYF

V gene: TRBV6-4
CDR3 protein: CATSEAWGPIEQFF

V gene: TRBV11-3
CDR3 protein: CASSNKGSVGTDTQYF

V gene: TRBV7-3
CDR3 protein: CASSLTSSGGARHTQYF

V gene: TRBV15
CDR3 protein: CATSRGGELVLQETQYF

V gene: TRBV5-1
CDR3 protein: CASSLEGNVGSPLHF

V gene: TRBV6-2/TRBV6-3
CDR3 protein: CASSLVLFRLTDTQYF

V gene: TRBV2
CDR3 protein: CASRERYYNEQFF

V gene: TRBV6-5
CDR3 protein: CASGGGPYNEQFF

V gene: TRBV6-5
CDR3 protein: CASRDLFSGANVLTF

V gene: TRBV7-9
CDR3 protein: CASSSILTINPNEQFF

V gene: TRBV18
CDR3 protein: CASSPTREAGYTF

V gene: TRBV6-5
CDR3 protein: CASSYLAGSTDTQYF

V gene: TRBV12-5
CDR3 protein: CASGSYYRAVGTDTQYF

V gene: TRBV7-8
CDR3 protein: CASSLEPGTVNEKLFF

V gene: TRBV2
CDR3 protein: CASSEDRGQNTEAFF

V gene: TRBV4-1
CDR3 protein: CASSQVGIVESDTQYF

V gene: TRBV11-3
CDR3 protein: CASSRLAVTGELFF

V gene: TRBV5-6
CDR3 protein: CASSGPAGRTSGNTIYF

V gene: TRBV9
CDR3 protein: CASSVTTSGGAYEQFF

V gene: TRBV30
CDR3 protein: CASDRGDRGEAFF

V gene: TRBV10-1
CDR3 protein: CASSPGTGNTEAFF

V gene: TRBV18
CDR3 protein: CASSPPNREDIQYF

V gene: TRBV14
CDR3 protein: CASSPWDRGSETQYF

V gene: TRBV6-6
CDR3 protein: CASSVPGNTGELFF

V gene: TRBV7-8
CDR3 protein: CASSYPGRAREAFF

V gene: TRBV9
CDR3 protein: CASSARATERGYTF

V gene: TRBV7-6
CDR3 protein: CASSPPGGNTQYF

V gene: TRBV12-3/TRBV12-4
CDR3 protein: CASSPWGVRGQYF

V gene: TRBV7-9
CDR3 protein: CASSLVKGQGSYEQYF

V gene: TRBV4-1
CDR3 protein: CASSQVVRGGNYGYTF

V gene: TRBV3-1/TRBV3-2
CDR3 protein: CASSQDKPGGLGSDEQFF

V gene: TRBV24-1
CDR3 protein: CATSDSDEQFF

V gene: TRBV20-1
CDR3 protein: CSASRGQFNEKLFF